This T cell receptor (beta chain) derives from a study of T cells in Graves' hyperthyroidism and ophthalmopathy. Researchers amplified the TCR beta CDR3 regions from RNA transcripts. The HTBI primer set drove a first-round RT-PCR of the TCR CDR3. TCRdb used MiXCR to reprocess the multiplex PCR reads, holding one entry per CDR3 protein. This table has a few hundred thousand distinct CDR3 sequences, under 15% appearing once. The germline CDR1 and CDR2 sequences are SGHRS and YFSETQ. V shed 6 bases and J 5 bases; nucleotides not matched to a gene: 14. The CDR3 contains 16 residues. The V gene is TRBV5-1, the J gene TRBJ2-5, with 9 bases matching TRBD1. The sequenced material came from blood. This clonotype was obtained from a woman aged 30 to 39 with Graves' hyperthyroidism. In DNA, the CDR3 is TGCGCCAGCACCCCTGGCGGGGGACAGGGATACGAGACCCAGTACTTC. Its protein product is CASTPGGGQGYETQYF.